The clone carrying this T cell receptor (beta chain) was observed a single time. The sample comes from a study of cytomegalovirus exposure and HLA in healthy donors. 13 Jbeta primers and 60 Vbeta primers were used for the PCR. Assay: immunoSEQ multiplex PCR; the TCRdb copy retains only in-frame clones and omits some. The sample includes 120,000 or so clones, 80% of them seen just once. The donors gave bone marrow, and they were healthy. Germline CDR1 SGHTS, CDR2 YDEGEE. This CDR3 comprises 15 residues. Unmatched junction bases numbered 4, after V lost 4 bases and J lost 4 bases. Sequenced sample: PBMCs. The TCR originated in a man aged 25-45 years in good health and CMV-seronegative. V and J are TRBV5-8 and TRBJ2-1; 11 nucleotides align to TRBD2. CDR3 bases: TGTGCCAGCAGCCCCCGGACTAGCGGGTACAATGAGCAGTTCTTC. Translating gives CASSPRTSGYNEQFF.